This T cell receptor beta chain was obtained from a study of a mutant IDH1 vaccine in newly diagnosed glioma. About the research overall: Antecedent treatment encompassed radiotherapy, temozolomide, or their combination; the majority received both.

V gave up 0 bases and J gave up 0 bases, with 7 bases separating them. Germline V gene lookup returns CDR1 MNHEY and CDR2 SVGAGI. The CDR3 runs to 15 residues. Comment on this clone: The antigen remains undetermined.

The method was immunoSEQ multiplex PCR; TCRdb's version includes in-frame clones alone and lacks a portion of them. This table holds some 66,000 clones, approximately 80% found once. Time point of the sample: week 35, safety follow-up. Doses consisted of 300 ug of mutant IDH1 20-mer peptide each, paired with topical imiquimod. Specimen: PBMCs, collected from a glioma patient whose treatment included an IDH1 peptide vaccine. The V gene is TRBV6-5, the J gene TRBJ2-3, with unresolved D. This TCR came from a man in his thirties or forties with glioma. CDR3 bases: TGTGCCAGCAGTTACTCAGTGGCCAGCACAGATACGCAGTATTTT. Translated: CASSYSVASTDTQYF.